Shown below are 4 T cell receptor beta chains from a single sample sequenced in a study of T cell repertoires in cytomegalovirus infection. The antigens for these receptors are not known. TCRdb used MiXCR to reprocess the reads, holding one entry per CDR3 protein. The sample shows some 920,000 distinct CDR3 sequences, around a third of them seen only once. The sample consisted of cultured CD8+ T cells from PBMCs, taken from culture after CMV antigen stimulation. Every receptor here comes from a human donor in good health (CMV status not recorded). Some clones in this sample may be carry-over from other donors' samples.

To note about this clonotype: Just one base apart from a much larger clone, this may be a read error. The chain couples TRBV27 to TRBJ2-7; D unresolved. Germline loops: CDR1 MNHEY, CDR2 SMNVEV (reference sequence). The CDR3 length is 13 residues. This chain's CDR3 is CASSLLTTYEQCF. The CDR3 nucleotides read TGTGCCAGCAGTTTACTAACTACCTACGAGCAGTGCTTC.

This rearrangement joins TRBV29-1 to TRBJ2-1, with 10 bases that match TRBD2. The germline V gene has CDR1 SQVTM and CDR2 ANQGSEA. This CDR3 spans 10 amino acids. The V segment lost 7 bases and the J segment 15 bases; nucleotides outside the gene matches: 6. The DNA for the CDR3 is TGCAGCGCTGAGCGGGGGGGATTGTTCTTC. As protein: CSAERGGLFF.

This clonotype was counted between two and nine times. The CDR3 is CASSPLDTIAEAFF. The CDR3 DNA reads TGTGCCAGCAGCCCATTAGACACTATTGCTGAAGCTTTCTTT. This chain uses TRBV27 with TRBJ1-1; D ambiguous. This CDR3 region has 14 residues. V gave up 6 bases and J gave up 6 bases, with 17 bases separating them. Germline V gives CDR1 MNHEY, CDR2 SMNVEV (reference sequence).

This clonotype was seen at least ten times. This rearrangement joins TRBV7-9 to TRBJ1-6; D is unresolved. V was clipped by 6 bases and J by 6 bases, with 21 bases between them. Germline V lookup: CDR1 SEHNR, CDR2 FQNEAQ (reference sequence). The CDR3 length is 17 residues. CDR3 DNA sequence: TGTGCCAGCAGAAGTCAGACAAGCCGGTTTGGTAATTCACCCCTCCACTTT. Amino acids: CASRSQTSRFGNSPLHF.